One sample yielded the 24 T cell receptor beta chains listed below, sequenced in a study of T-cell memory formation after mild COVID-19. TCRdb used MiXCR to reprocess the 5' RACE reads, holding one entry per CDR3 protein. The sample holds approximately 450,000 distinct CDR3 sequences, roughly 20% seen once. Material for sequencing was PBMCs or a T cell subset sorted from them (not recorded which). The receptors originated from an adult woman who had mild COVID-19 (a few samples of this study predate the infection). Cell type and time point are not known.

The chain is built from TRBV7-2 and TRBJ2-5; D is unclear. CDR3 size: 11 residues. The germline V gene encodes CDR1 SGHTA and CDR2 FQGNSA. Trimming took 1 base from V and 7 from J, leaving 4 bases between them. The CDR3 DNA reads as TGTGCCAGCAGCTTAGAGTGGACCCAGTACTTC. Protein sequence: CASSLEWTQYF.

The chain combines TRBV5-5 with TRBJ1-6; tentatively, D is TRBD1 (5 bases). CDR1 SGHKS and CDR2 YYEKEE come from the germline V gene (reference sequence). The CDR3 loop spans 15 amino acids. Trimming removed 4 bases at V and 7 bases at J, with 15 bases between. DNA for the CDR3: TGTGCCAGCAGCAACCCGGGACTGGGAAATTCACCCCTCCACTTT. Amino acids: CASSNPGLGNSPLHF.

The chain couples TRBV5-6 to TRBJ1-2; D is perhaps TRBD1 (6 bases). The V end lost 1 base, the J end lost 6 bases, and 13 bases lay between the germline ends. The CDR3 is made up of 14 amino acids. From germline, CDR1 is SGHDT and CDR2 YYEEEE. CDR3 amino acids: CASSLTGRFDGYTF. DNA of the CDR3: TGTGCCAGCAGCTTGACAGGGAGGTTTGATGGCTACACCTTC. Looking up the rest from reference TRBV5-6 and TRBJ1-2 gives the full variable domain: DAGVTQSPTHLIKTRGQQVTLRCSPKSGHDTVSWYQQALGQGPQFIFQYYEEEERQRGNFPDRFSGHQFPNYSSELNVNALLLGDSALYLCASSLTGRFDGYTFGSGTRLTVV.

The table lists this clonotype with a few counts. CDR3 in DNA: TGTGCCAGCAGTCGTGGAGAGCATCAAGAGACCCAGTACTTC. This gives the protein CASSRGEHQETQYF. The chain uses TRBV5-4 and TRBJ2-5, with D unclear. Germline V lookup: CDR1 SGHNT, CDR2 YYREEE (reference sequence). V lost 5 bases to trimming and J lost 2 bases, with 13 bases between them. This CDR3 region has 14 residues.

This clonotype is medium-sized within its sample. The chain carries TRBV4-3 and TRBJ2-7; the D is unclear. Germline values: CDR1 LGHNA, CDR2 YSLEER. The V gene lost 1 base and the J gene lost 0 bases, with 10 bases spanning the gap. The CDR3 consists of 15 residues. The CDR3 bases are TGCGCCAGCAGCCAAGTTGCGGATTTCTCCTACGAGCAGTACTTC. It is translated as CASSQVADFSYEQYF.

This sequence joins TRBV6-2 or TRBV6-3 and TRBJ1-5; D remains unclear. V lost 3 bases and J 0 bases, leaving 9 bases between the germline ends. The germline CDR1 and CDR2 sequences are MNHEY and SVGEGT. The CDR3 spans 15 residues. The CDR3 bases are TGTGCCAGCAGTTATACCCGAGGTAGCAATCAGCCCCAGCATTTT. This sequence encodes CASSYTRGSNQPQHF.

At least ten counts were recorded for this clonotype. The chain joins TRBV5-1 to TRBJ2-7; D ambiguous. V was cut by 2 bases and J by 5 bases, with 5 bases left in between. The CDR3 length is 11 residues. Germline V gene sequence: CDR1 SGHRS, CDR2 YFSETQ. The CDR3 is CASSLWDEQYF. The CDR3, as DNA: TGCGCCAGCAGCTTATGGGACGAGCAGTACTTC.

In its sample, this clonotype was seen a few times. The rearrangement uses TRBV11-2 and TRBJ2-3; 7 bases line up with TRBD2. Germline trimming cut 0 bases from V and 4 bases from J; bases unmatched to any gene: 10. CDR3 size: 17 residues. Per the germline V gene, CDR1 is SGHAT and CDR2 is FQNNGV. CDR3 residues: CASSLDSWREIADTQYF. The CDR3 nucleotides are TGTGCCAGCAGCTTAGATAGTTGGCGGGAGATTGCAGATACGCAGTATTTT. The full variable domain, rest sourced from reference TRBV11-2 and TRBJ2-3, is EAGVAQSPRYKIIEKRQSVAFWCNPISGHATLYWYQQILGQGPKLLIQFQNNGVVDDSQLPKDRFSAERLKGVDSTLKIQPAKLEDSAVYLCASSLDSWREIADTQYFGPGTRLTVL.

This clonotype has only a few counts. The J gene is TRBJ2-7, the V gene TRBV18, with 8 bases aligning to TRBD1. V shed 5 bases and J 4 bases; nucleotides not matched to a gene: 7. The V gene's germline CDR1 is KGHSH and CDR2 LQKENI. This CDR3 comprises 14 residues. CDR3 bases: TGTGCCAGCTCAAAGGGACAGGATTTATACGAGCAGTACTTC. Translation: CASSKGQDLYEQYF.

This clonotype has more than one count but fewer than ten. The CDR3: CASSFGGVSTDTQYF. The CDR3 DNA reads TGTGCCAGCAGTTTTGGCGGGGTGAGCACAGATACGCAGTATTTT. The chain carries TRBV12-3 or TRBV12-4 and TRBJ2-3, with D possibly TRBD2 on 6 matching bases. The V and J ends lost 3 bases and 0 bases respectively, with 10 bases between them. The CDR3 loop spans 15 amino acids.

The CDR3 region has the DNA TGTGCCAGCAGTTACTCGGGGTATTCGGGAGTAGGAGAGACCCAGTACTTC. Residues: CASSYSGYSGVGETQYF. The chain employs TRBV6-5 and TRBJ2-5; tentatively, D is TRBD2 (6 bases). Trimming took off 0 bases at V and 4 bases at J, with 18 bases between the two ends. The CDR3 is made up of 17 amino acids. Germline lookup yields CDR1 MNHEY and CDR2 SVGAGI.

This clonotype was counted ten times or more. The chain combines TRBV20-1 with TRBJ2-1; D is undetermined. V gave up 3 bases and J gave up 7 bases, with 13 bases separating them. The length of the CDR3 is 13 residues. From germline, CDR1 is DFQATT and CDR2 SNEGSKA (reference sequence). CDR3 loop: CSASDGKTNEQFF. The CDR3 nucleotides read TGCAGTGCTAGTGACGGAAAAACGAATGAGCAGTTCTTC.

J is TRBJ2-3 and V is TRBV5-4; no definite D call. Trimming removed 2 bases at V and 0 bases at J, with 22 bases between. The CDR3 is 19 residues long. Germline V gene sequence: CDR1 SGHNT, CDR2 YYREEE (reference sequence). The CDR3 DNA is TGTGCCAGCAGCTTATCCCTGGAGCGCAGTCCCGTAAGCACAGATACGCAGTATTTT. Translation: CASSLSLERSPVSTDTQYF.

Only a few counts were recorded for this clonotype. The V gene is TRBV2, the J gene TRBJ2-1; D might be TRBD2 (7 bases). In germline, CDR1 is SNHLY, CDR2 FYNNEI. The V gene lost 5 bases and the J gene lost 3 bases, with 17 bases spanning the gap. CDR3 size: 16 residues. The CDR3 nucleotides are TGTGCCAGCAGTAGCCAGGGGCGGGGGAACTACAATGAGCAGTTCTTC. Its protein product is CASSSQGRGNYNEQFF.

The chain links TRBV24-1 to TRBJ2-1, with a tentative D call TRBD1 (5 bases). Trimming cost V 7 bases and J 9 bases, with 24 bases left between them. Germline CDR1 and CDR2: KGHDR and SFDVKD. CDR3 length: 16 amino acids. CDR3 in DNA: TGTGCCACCAGCCCCAACGGTTGGGGCGAGCTGGGTGAGCAGTTCTTC. Protein product: CATSPNGWGELGEQFF.

The rearrangement joins TRBV20-1 to TRBJ2-4, with 13 bases that match TRBD2. The junction had 17 bases not matched to a gene; V was cut back by 6 bases and J by 6 bases. The CDR3 consists of 18 residues. The germline V gene has CDR1 DFQATT and CDR2 SNEGSKA (reference sequence). The CDR3 loop is CSALGLAGVSRGSNIQYF. The CDR3 DNA reads TGCAGTGCCCTAGGACTAGCGGGAGTGAGTAGGGGGTCAAACATTCAGTACTTC.

The V call is TRBV24-1, the J call TRBJ2-1, with 8 bases aligning to TRBD2. The CDR3 extends over 14 amino acids. From germline, CDR1 is KGHDR and CDR2 SFDVKD. With 5 bases clipped from V and 5 bases from J, the junction kept 4 bases outside the gene matches. The CDR3 DNA reads TGTGCCACCAGTGCTCCGGGACTAGACAATGAGCAGTTCTTC. This codes for CATSAPGLDNEQFF.

Only a few counts were recorded for this clonotype. This chain uses TRBV2 with TRBJ2-3; 7 bases are a match to TRBD2. V trimming: 1 base; J trimming: 4 bases; junction bases outside the gene matches: 8. The V gene's germline CDR1 is SNHLY and CDR2 FYNNEI. The CDR3 totals 16 residues. CDR3 in amino acids: CASSEGLAGGADTQYF. The CDR3 region has the DNA TGTGCCAGCAGTGAAGGACTAGCTGGTGGCGCAGATACGCAGTATTTT. Together with reference TRBV2 and TRBJ2-3, the CDR3 gives the full variable domain: EPEVTQTPSHQVTQMGQEVILRCVPISNHLYFYWYRQILGQKVEFLVSFYNNEISEKSEIFDDQFSVERPDGSNFTLKIRSTKLEDSAMYFCASSEGLAGGADTQYFGPGTRLTVL.

The chain joins TRBV12-3 or TRBV12-4 to TRBJ2-3; 10 bases map to TRBD2. The CDR3 loop spans 15 amino acids. With V trimmed by 3 bases and J by 4 bases, 4 bases remained unmatched. DNA of the CDR3: TGTGCCAGCAGTTTTAGGCTAGCGGGGGCAGATACGCAGTATTTT. Translated, it gives CASSFRLAGADTQYF.

This clonotype was found many times. This chain links TRBV7-9 with TRBJ2-7, with D possibly being TRBD1 or TRBD2 (5 bases each). The CDR3 extends over 14 amino acids. Trimming removed 1 base at V and 3 bases at J, with 10 bases between. CDR1 and CDR2 (germline): SEHNR, FQNEAQ (reference sequence). CDR3 bases: TGTGCCAGCAGCTTAGGGGGACGGGTCTACGAGCAGTACTTC. Translation gives CASSLGGRVYEQYF.

The rearrangement links TRBV3-1 to TRBJ2-3; 9 bases are a match to TRBD2. Germline CDR1 LGHDT, CDR2 YNNKEL (reference sequence). The CDR3 loop spans 15 amino acids. V lost 2 bases to trimming and J lost 2 bases; unmatched junction nucleotides: 2. The CDR3 DNA is TGTGCCAGCAGCCAATTGGGACTAGCCACAGATACGCAGTATTTT. It translates to CASSQLGLATDTQYF.

The chain employs TRBV7-2 and TRBJ1-1; TRBD1 aligns across 11 bases. The CDR3 has 15 amino acids. CDR1 is SGHTA and CDR2 is FQGNSA in the germline V gene. Trimming cost V 4 bases and J 3 bases; bases outside gene matches: 4. The CDR3 nucleotides read TGTGCCAGCAGCTGGGGGACAGGGGGAGACACTGAAGCTTTCTTT. This encodes CASSWGTGGDTEAFF.

This clonotype came up many times. V gene TRBV7-8 combines with J gene TRBJ1-2, with 10 nucleotides matching TRBD1. Per the germline V gene, CDR1 is SGHVS and CDR2 is FQNEAQ. This CDR3 has 14 amino acids. V was clipped by 5 bases and J by 7 bases; unmatched bases: 7. Written as DNA, the CDR3 is TGTGCCAGCAGCCTCCCGGGACAGGGGTCTGGCTACACCTTC. Translating gives CASSLPGQGSGYTF.

This clonotype was counted a few times. V and J are TRBV12-3 or TRBV12-4 and TRBJ2-7; no reliable D call. Trimming removed 6 bases from V and 5 bases from J, with 8 bases in between. CDR3 length: 11 residues. CDR3: CASSLNNEQYF. DNA of the CDR3: TGTGCCAGCAGCCTGAATAACGAGCAGTACTTC.